This passage covers 27 T cell receptor beta chains from one sample sequenced in a study of T cell responses to AZD1222 COVID-19 vaccine. Sequenced by immunoSEQ multiplex PCR; TCRdb stores in-frame clones only, minus some. In the table there are more than 100,000 clones, about 90% of which are singletons. The sequencing here drew on peripheral blood, taken on day 0 of AZD1222 vaccination. The receptors here all came from an adult in good health.

This clone was recorded once. In DNA form, the CDR3 reads TGTGCCAGCACCCTAGGACAGAACACTGAAGCTTTCTTT. It codes for CASTLGQNTEAFF. The J gene is TRBJ1-1, the V gene TRBV2; possibly TRBD1 for D (5 bases). From germline, CDR1 is SNHLY and CDR2 FYNNEI. V gave up 7 bases and J gave up 1 base, with 10 bases separating them. This CDR3 spans 13 amino acids.

This clone came up a few times. This rearrangement joins TRBV7-2 to TRBJ1-1; D ambiguous. Per germline, CDR1 SGHTA and CDR2 FQGNSA. Trimming cost V 5 bases and J 1 base, with 8 bases left between them. The length of the CDR3 is 13 residues. CDR3 region: CASSPGRNTEAFF. CDR3 nucleotide sequence: TGTGCCAGCAGCCCCGGCAGGAACACTGAAGCTTTCTTT.

This clone was recorded only once. CDR3 DNA sequence: TGTGCCATCAGTACCCCGGGCCAGGGTATCTACGAGCAGTACTTC. The encoded protein is CAISTPGQGIYEQYF. V is TRBV10-3 and J is TRBJ2-7, with D possibly matching TRBD1 (5 bases). The V end was cut by 5 bases, the J end by 3 bases, with 17 bases between. Germline CDR1 and CDR2: ENHRY and SYGVKD. The CDR3 runs to 15 residues.

V and J are TRBV7-3 and TRBJ2-3; TRBD1 matches at 9 bases. Trimming cost V 4 bases and J 2 bases; bases outside gene matches: 4. CDR1 is SGHTA and CDR2 is FQGTGA in the germline V gene. CDR3 length equals 15 residues. CDR3 sequence: CASSSQGANTDTQYF. In DNA form, the CDR3 reads TGTGCCAGCAGCTCACAGGGGGCCAACACAGATACGCAGTATTTT.

The chain recombines TRBV5-1 with TRBJ1-1; 10 bases agree with TRBD1. Germline CDR1 SGHRS, CDR2 YFSETQ. The length of the CDR3 is 15 residues. V was clipped by 4 bases and J by 0 bases; unmatched bases: 3. In nucleotides, the CDR3 is TGCGCCAGCAGCCCGGGACAGGGGTTGAACACTGAAGCTTTCTTT. It yields the protein CASSPGQGLNTEAFF.

The gene calls are TRBV6-5 and TRBJ2-1; TRBD2 aligns across 7 bases. Germline values: CDR1 MNHEY, CDR2 SVGAGI. With 0 bases clipped from V and 6 bases from J, the junction kept 8 bases outside the gene matches. This CDR3 region has 16 residues. CDR3 DNA sequence: TGTGCCAGCAGTTACTCCCGGGGGAGGGCCTCCAATGAGCAGTTCTTC. Protein product: CASSYSRGRASNEQFF.

The rearrangement uses TRBV19 and TRBJ1-2; TRBD1 aligns across 8 bases. Trimming removed 8 bases from V and 3 bases from J; junction bases left unmatched: 11. Germline CDR1 reads LNHDA; CDR2 reads SQIVND (reference sequence). CDR3 length: 15 amino acids. DNA of the CDR3: TGTGCCAGTGGCACAGGGGGTGGTGTGCACTATGGCTACACCTTC. Amino acid sequence: CASGTGGGVHYGYTF.

Written as DNA, the CDR3 is TGTGCCAGCAGCTTTAGGACAACAAAGGGTGGCTACACCTTC. Protein: CASSFRTTKGGYTF. V is TRBV5-8 and J is TRBJ1-2; TRBD1 might be the D (5 bases). V lost 2 bases, J lost 7 bases, and 15 bases lay in between. The germline V gene has CDR1 SGHTS and CDR2 YDEGEE. The CDR3 covers 14 residues.

The DNA for the CDR3 is TGTGCCAGCAGCCCAGGACAGGGGATCTATGGCTACACCTTC. It translates to CASSPGQGIYGYTF. The chain combines TRBV7-2 with TRBJ1-2, with TRBD1 matching over 9 bases. With V trimmed by 5 bases and J by 4 bases, 5 bases remained unmatched. In germline, CDR1 is SGHTA, CDR2 FQGNSA. The CDR3 is 14 amino acids.

V gene TRBV4-2 combines with J gene TRBJ1-2; D uncertain. V was trimmed by 5 bases and J by 8 bases, leaving 12 bases between them. The V gene's germline CDR1 is LGHNA and CDR2 YNFKEQ. The CDR3 totals 12 residues. CDR3 sequence: CASSWSVGGYTF. In DNA form, the CDR3 reads TGTGCCAGCAGCTGGAGCGTAGGAGGCTACACCTTC.

The chain uses TRBV14 and TRBJ1-6, with TRBD1 as a possible D gene (5 bases). The CDR3 consists of 15 residues. Between the trimmed V and J ends, which lost 2 bases and 6 bases, there was a span of 11 bases. Germline-derived CDR1 and CDR2 are SGHDN and FVKESK. The CDR3 loop is CASSQWATVNSPLHF. Written as DNA, the CDR3 is TGTGCCAGCAGCCAATGGGCGACAGTTAATTCACCCCTCCACTTT.

This chain uses TRBV30 with TRBJ1-1, with D maybe TRBD1 (6 bases). V was cut by 0 bases and J by 1 base, with 12 bases left in between. This CDR3 region has 15 residues. Germline V gene sequence: CDR1 GTSNPN, CDR2 SVGIG (reference sequence). The CDR3, as DNA: TGTGCCTGGAGTGTAGATGACAGGTCGAACACTGAAGCTTTCTTT. It codes for CAWSVDDRSNTEAFF.

V and J are TRBV5-6 and TRBJ2-7, with 7 bases identical to TRBD1. Germline CDR1 SGHDT, CDR2 YYEEEE. CDR3 length: 14 amino acids. With V trimmed by 2 bases and J by 0 bases, 2 bases remained unmatched. The CDR3 nucleotides read TGTGCCAGCAGCTTTAACAGGGGCTCCTACGAGCAGTACGTC. It specifies CASSFNRGSYEQYV.

CDR3 residues: CASSLSDGGETQYF. The CDR3 nucleotides are TGTGCCAGCAGTTTATCGGACGGGGGGGAGACCCAGTACTTC. This chain uses TRBV27 with TRBJ2-5, with 7 positions matching TRBD2. Germline values: CDR1 MNHEY, CDR2 SMNVEV (reference sequence). The CDR3 has 14 amino acids. The V gene end was trimmed by 0 bases and the J gene end by 5 bases; junction bases not matched to a gene: 3.

V gene TRBV20-1 combines with J gene TRBJ1-5; no clear D gene. Germline assignment: CDR1 DFQATT and CDR2 SNEGSKA (reference sequence). The V end lost 3 bases, the J end lost 1 base, and 7 bases lay between the germline ends. The CDR3 consists of 13 residues. CDR3 sequence reads: CSASEDSNQPQHF. The CDR3 DNA reads as TGCAGTGCTAGTGAGGACAGCAATCAGCCCCAGCATTTT.

This sequence joins TRBV7-8 and TRBJ1-1; 9 bases map to TRBD1. Germline CDR1 reads SGHVS; CDR2 reads FQNEAQ. The ends lost 3 bases at V and 7 bases at J; junction bases unmatched: 6. This CDR3 contains 14 residues. Written as DNA, the CDR3 is TGTGCCAGCAGCTTCGGACAGGGGCTTTTTGAAGCTTTCTTT. This gives the protein CASSFGQGLFEAFF.

The count of this clone is one. The chain uses TRBV5-5 and TRBJ2-3; D is perhaps TRBD2 (6 bases). In germline, CDR1 is SGHKS, CDR2 YYEKEE (reference sequence). Trimming took off 4 bases at V and 0 bases at J, with 12 bases between the two ends. The CDR3 contains 15 residues. CDR3 DNA sequence: TGTGCCAGCAGCCCGTGGGGGAGGAGCACAGATACGCAGTATTTT. Its protein product is CASSPWGRSTDTQYF.

A single count supports this clone. V usage is TRBV21-1 and J usage is TRBJ2-5; TRBD2, the table's D call, was not compared with the DNA. TRBV21-1 is a pseudogene segment. The length of the CDR3 is 11 residues. The CDR3 sequence is CASSPGGAQYF. The CDR3 coding sequence is TGTGCCAGCAGCCCGGGCGGGGCCCAGTACTTC.

The V gene is TRBV30, the J gene TRBJ1-4; 7 bases map to TRBD1. From germline, CDR1 is GTSNPN and CDR2 SVGIG (reference sequence). The CDR3 is 13 amino acids. The junction had 3 bases not matched to a gene; V was cut back by 2 bases and J by 6 bases. The CDR3 bases are TGTGCCTGGAGTACAGGGGCGGATGAAAAACTGTTTTTT. Residues: CAWSTGADEKLFF.

The rearrangement uses TRBV6-5 and TRBJ1-5; weak D call: TRBD1 (5 bases). V dropped 6 bases and J dropped 7 bases, with 19 bases sitting between them. Germline V CDR1 and CDR2: MNHEY, SVGAGI. The CDR3 has 15 amino acids. The CDR3 nucleotides read TGTGCCAGCAGCGCCGGACATGGGATTTGGCAGCCCCAGCATTTT. This translates into CASSAGHGIWQPQHF.

In this sample, this clone turned up once. The chain employs TRBV7-3 and TRBJ1-2; 8 bases fit TRBD1. The J segment lost 3 bases and the V segment lost 0 bases, leaving 18 bases of the junction unmatched. In germline, CDR1 is SGHTA, CDR2 FQGTGA. This CDR3 has 20 residues. CDR3 loop: CASSLTPLGRGLGVDYGYTF. Here the CDR3 DNA reads TGTGCCAGCAGCTTAACCCCCCTAGGCAGGGGGCTAGGGGTAGACTATGGCTACACCTTC.

CDR3 region: CASSLGPAGGNEQYF. The CDR3 DNA is TGCGCCAGCAGCTTGGGGCCCGCGGGGGGGAACGAGCAGTACTTC. The chain combines TRBV5-1 with TRBJ2-7, with TRBD2 matching over 9 bases. CDR3 size: 15 residues. The germline V gene encodes CDR1 SGHRS and CDR2 YFSETQ. The V gene end was trimmed by 0 bases and the J gene end by 5 bases; junction bases not matched to a gene: 6.

This chain joins TRBV6-1 and TRBJ1-4; 8 nucleotides agree with TRBD1. The CDR3 is 15 residues long. CDR1 and CDR2 from the germline V gene are MNHNS and SASEGT. After removal of 3 bases from V and 5 bases from J, the junction contained 5 bases not matched to a gene. Here the CDR3 reads CASSDIGTGNEKLFF. The CDR3 DNA is TGTGCCAGCAGTGATATTGGGACAGGAAATGAAAAACTGTTTTTT.

Note on this clone: The sample carries other DNA sequences with the same CDR3. The chain combines TRBV6-5 with TRBJ1-2, with D possibly TRBD1 on 6 matching bases. This CDR3 has 15 amino acids. CDR1 and CDR2 (germline): MNHEY, SVGAGI. V lost 2 bases and J lost 2, with 12 bases in between. CDR3 protein: CASSYGGTLNYGYTF. CDR3 bases: TGTGCCAGCAGTTACGGGGGCACCTTAAACTATGGCTACACCTTC.

V and J are TRBV6-5 and TRBJ1-2; possibly TRBD1 for D (6 bases). Trimming pared 6 bases from V and 2 bases from J, leaving 16 bases between. CDR3 length: 15 amino acids. CDR1 is MNHEY and CDR2 is SVGAGI in the germline V gene. The CDR3 region has the DNA TGTGCCAGCAGGTTACTGCCGACAGGAAACTATGGCTACACCTTC. Translated, it gives CASRLLPTGNYGYTF.

This chain joins TRBV19 and TRBJ2-5; D not certain. The CDR3 is 14 amino acids. Germline V CDR1 and CDR2: LNHDA, SQIVND (reference sequence). Trimming took off 3 bases at V and 0 bases at J, with 8 bases between the two ends. CDR3 sequence reads: CASSMGGYQETQYF. CDR3 coding DNA: TGTGCCAGTAGTATGGGTGGTTACCAAGAGACCCAGTACTTC.

This rearrangement joins TRBV2 to TRBJ2-1; D call uncertain. V gave up 3 bases and J gave up 0 bases, with 6 bases separating them. CDR1 and CDR2 (germline): SNHLY, FYNNEI. The CDR3 loop spans 14 amino acids. CDR3 nucleotide sequence: TGTGCCAGCAGTGACCGGAGCTCCTACAATGAGCAGTTCTTC. Encoded protein: CASSDRSSYNEQFF.